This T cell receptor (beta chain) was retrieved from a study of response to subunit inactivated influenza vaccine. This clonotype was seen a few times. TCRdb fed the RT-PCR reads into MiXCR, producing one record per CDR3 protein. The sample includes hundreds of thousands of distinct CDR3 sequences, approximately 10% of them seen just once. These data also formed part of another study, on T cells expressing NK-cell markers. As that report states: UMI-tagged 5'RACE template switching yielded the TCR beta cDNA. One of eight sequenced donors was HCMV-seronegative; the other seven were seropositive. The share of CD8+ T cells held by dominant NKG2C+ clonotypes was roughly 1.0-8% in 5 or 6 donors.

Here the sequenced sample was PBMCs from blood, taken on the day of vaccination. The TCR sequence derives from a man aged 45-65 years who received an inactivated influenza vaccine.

DNA for the CDR3: TGTGCCAGCAGCTCGCGAACTAGCGGGAGTCGGGGAGGGGTTTGGAGCACCGGGGAGCTGTTTTTT. This translates into CASSSRTSGSRGGVWSTGELFF. J is TRBJ2-2 and V is TRBV7-1; 11 bases align to TRBD2. TRBV7-1 qualifies as an ORF whose function is uncertain. CDR3 size: 22 residues. The V gene end was trimmed by 3 bases and the J gene end by 4 bases; junction bases not matched to a gene: 22.